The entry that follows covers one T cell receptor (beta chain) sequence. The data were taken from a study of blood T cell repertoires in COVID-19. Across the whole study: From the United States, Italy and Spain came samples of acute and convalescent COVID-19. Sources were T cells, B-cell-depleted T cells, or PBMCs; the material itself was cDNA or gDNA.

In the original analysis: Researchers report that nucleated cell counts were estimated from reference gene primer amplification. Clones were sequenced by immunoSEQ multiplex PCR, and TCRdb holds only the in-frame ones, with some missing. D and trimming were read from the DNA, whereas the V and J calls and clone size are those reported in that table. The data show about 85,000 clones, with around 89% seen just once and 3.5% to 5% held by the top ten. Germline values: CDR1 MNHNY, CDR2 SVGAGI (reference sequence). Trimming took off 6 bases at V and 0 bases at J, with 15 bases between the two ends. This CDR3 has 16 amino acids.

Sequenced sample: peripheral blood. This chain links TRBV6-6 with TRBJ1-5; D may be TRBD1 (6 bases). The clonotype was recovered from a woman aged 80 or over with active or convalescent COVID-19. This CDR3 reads CASSSGQFYSNQPQHF. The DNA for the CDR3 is TGTGCCAGCAGCTCAGGACAGTTCTATAGCAATCAGCCCCAGCATTTT.